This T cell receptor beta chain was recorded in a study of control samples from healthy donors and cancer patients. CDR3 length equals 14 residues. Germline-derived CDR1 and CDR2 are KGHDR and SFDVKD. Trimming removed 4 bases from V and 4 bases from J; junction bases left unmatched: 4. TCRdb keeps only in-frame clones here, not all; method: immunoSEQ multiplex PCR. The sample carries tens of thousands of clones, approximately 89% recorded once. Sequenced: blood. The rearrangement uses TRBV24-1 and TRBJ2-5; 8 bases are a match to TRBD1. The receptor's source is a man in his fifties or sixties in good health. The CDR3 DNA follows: TGTGCCACCAGTGACCTGGACAGGGCAGAGACCCAGTACTTC. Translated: CATSDLDRAETQYF.